This T cell receptor (beta chain) is drawn from a study of tumor and adjacent non-tumor tissue in lung cancer. Study context: Around 4.5 million productive TCRbeta reads were obtained per sample on average.

A remark on this clonotype: What it recognizes is unknown. The CDR3 carries no conserved terminal phenylalanine or tryptophan, so it likely arises from a read error. The DNA is left out, because the CDR3 cannot be placed on it with certainty; the CDR3 is given as TCRdb lists it.

Germline CDR1 MNHEY, CDR2 SVGAGI. The CDR3 length is 14 residues, termini included. Findings and caveats of the study: Patients with more diverse tumor TCRs had worse survival.

TCRbeta libraries were built with three rounds of nested PCR, modified from ARM-PCR. TCRdb re-derived calls from the multiplex PCR reads in MiXCR, one entry per CDR3 protein. In the table there are more than 90,000 distinct CDR3 sequences, about 70% of which are singletons. This sample's RNA came from whole unsorted tissue. Donors were chemotherapy-naive, newly diagnosed lung cancer surgical patients in China, August–late 2014. The sequenced sample was lung tumor tissue. This clonotype originated in a man between 60 and 75 years old with non-small cell lung cancer. The rearrangement links TRBV6-5 to TRBJ1-1; the table's D call of TRBD1 was not tested on the DNA. CDR3 protein: CASKRGQRNTEALS.